Included here is one TCR beta chain sequence, with context. The antigen this receptor binds is unknown. Within one base of it there is no much larger clone, and no base qualities were kept. TCRbeta CDR3 regions were amplified from genomic DNA by means of the immunoSEQ Assay, a bias-controlled multiplex PCR. In the authors' own workflow: The number of nucleated cells in each sample was estimated from the amplification of reference gene primers within the assay. Sequence reads were collapsed and filtered to measure the absolute abundance of every unique TCRbeta CDR3 rearrangement. For each sample, productive Simpson clonality was calculated by taking the square root of Simpson's diversity index across productive rearrangements. As stored in TCRdb, this immuneACCESS dataset retains in-frame rearrangements with V and J assigned. A fraction of the clones does not appear; measured against another copy, unresolved V genes explain less than half of the discrepancy, and the remainder lacks a known reason. For V, J and clone size, that table is used; D and trimming come from the DNA. The sample table lists 90,000 to 120,000 clones, more than 60% of them with a count of one. The leading ten clones occupy around a fifth of the sample.

The data were obtained in a study of blood T cell repertoires in COVID-19 (dated by TCRdb to the early 2020s). For the wider study: Samples covering the acute and convalescent phases of COVID-19 were provided by collaborators in the United States, Italy and Spain. The prospective study material was composed of cDNA or gDNA derived from T cells, B-cell-depleted T cells, or PBMCs. The dataset comprised deeply sampled blood TCRbeta repertoires from subjects exposed to, actively infected with, or recovered from COVID-19. The repertoires were released in a freely available public database intended as a resource for research on the immune response to SARS-CoV-2. Samples were obtained from the ongoing ImmuneRACE study (first 160 participants) and from 1,254 subjects provided by 6 global collaborators. Sample metadata almost always included a de-identified subject ID, COVID-19 status, age in years and sex. Where available, HLA class I and class II types were obtained from metadata supplied by the sample provider rather than from assay-based typing.

What the work shows at the level of the full study, not this receptor alone: The quantity of clinical and demographic metadata differed by source and by participant and was supplied without curation.

CDR3 length: 15 amino acids, cysteine to phenylalanine. The kept DNA is CDR3 alone, 45 bases in frame from the first base. CDR1 and CDR2 are drawn from the germline V gene: SNHLY, FYNNEI. At the junction V is shortened by 5 bases and J by 5 bases; bases outside the gene matches: 7. Collaborating institutions collected whole blood in K2EDTA tubes following their own protocols. Collaborator samples were shipped for TCRbeta analysis as frozen whole blood, isolated PBMCs, or DNA extracted from either sample type. The specimen sequenced was peripheral blood. The chain uses TRBV2 and TRBJ1-5, and TRBD1 matches 9 of the central bases. This TCR was recovered from a man in his sixties or seventies with active or convalescent COVID-19. The nucleotide sequence is TGTGCCAGCAGTCCTAGGACAGGGGATGATCAGCCCCAGCATTTT. This gives the protein CASSPRTGDDQPQHF.